The 25 T cell receptor beta chains below were found in one sample sequenced in a study of blood T cell repertoires in COVID-19 (dated by TCRdb to the early 2020s). Receptor amplification or capture employed the immunoSEQ multiplex PCR assay. TCRdb stores this immuneACCESS table with in-frame sequences only. Part of the clones is absent; in the studies checked, under half of the shortfall reflects unresolved V genes, and no reason is known for the rest. The sample data list 130,000 or so clones, and roughly 77% of these were observed just once. The ten biggest clones cover approximately 16% of the sample. Input material: peripheral blood. Receptor source: a man in his fifties or sixties with active or convalescent COVID-19.

The CDR3 nucleotides read TGTGCCAGCAGTAACCCGGACAGAACCTACGAGCAGTACTTC. It codes for CASSNPDRTYEQYF. The genes are TRBV28 and TRBJ2-7, with a possible D match to TRBD1 (6 bases). CDR3 length equals 14 residues. V was pared by 5 bases and J by 2 bases, with 13 bases between. From germline, CDR1 is MDHEN and CDR2 SYDVKM.

V and J are TRBV9 and TRBJ2-7; TRBD2 matches at 8 bases. The CDR3 totals 15 residues. The germline V gene encodes CDR1 SGDLS and CDR2 YYNGEE. V was pared by 2 bases and J by 3 bases, with 7 bases of the junction left unmatched. The chain's CDR3 is CASSVAGGLFYEQYF. For the CDR3, the DNA is TGTGCCAGCAGCGTGGCGGGAGGCCTCTTCTACGAGCAGTACTTC.

This chain links TRBV9 with TRBJ1-2; 8 bases match TRBD1. CDR1 and CDR2 from the germline V gene are SGDLS and YYNGEE. The CDR3 spans 15 residues. Germline trimming cut 3 bases from V and 8 bases from J; bases unmatched to any gene: 12. CDR3 coding DNA: TGTGCCAGCAGCGAGAGGCCAGGGGGCGCGGGGGGCTACACCTTC. It specifies CASSERPGGAGGYTF.

This chain links TRBV5-6 with TRBJ1-3; the D is unclear. CDR1 is SGHDT, CDR2 YYEEEE, per germline. The CDR3 contains 15 residues. V lost 4 bases to trimming and J lost 2 bases, with 13 bases between them. As DNA, the CDR3 is TGTGCCAGCAGCCCCGCGGGTGGTGCTGGAAACACCATATATTTT. Translated: CASSPAGGAGNTIYF.

The rearrangement uses TRBV5-1 and TRBJ1-1; D is ambiguous. This CDR3 region has 14 residues. V dropped 4 bases and J dropped 3 bases, with 13 bases sitting between them. The germline CDR1 and CDR2 sequences are SGHRS and YFSETQ. The CDR3 region is CASSDRLSDTEAFF. CDR3 DNA sequence: TGCGCCAGCAGCGATAGACTATCGGACACTGAAGCTTTCTTT.

V gene TRBV19 combines with J gene TRBJ2-7; 12 nucleotides match TRBD1. This CDR3 comprises 16 residues. Germline CDR1 LNHDA, CDR2 SQIVND (reference sequence). The ends lost 5 bases at V and 4 bases at J; junction bases unmatched: 9. The CDR3 loop reads CASSVPRGQGAYEQYF. CDR3 coding DNA: TGTGCCAGTAGTGTCCCCCGGGGACAGGGGGCGTACGAGCAGTACTTC.

V is TRBV24-1 and J is TRBJ2-7; 11 positions agree with TRBD2. Trimming took 0 bases from V and 0 from J; bases not matched to a gene: 0. This CDR3 contains 16 residues. Germline CDR1 and CDR2: KGHDR and SFDVKD. CDR3 in DNA: TGTGCCACCAGTGATTTGGGGACTAGCGGCTCCTACGAGCAGTACTTC. This sequence encodes CATSDLGTSGSYEQYF.

This chain links TRBV2 with TRBJ1-2; the match to TRBD1 covers 11 bases. The CDR3 contains 13 residues. With 5 bases clipped from V and 8 bases from J, the junction kept 4 bases outside the gene matches. The germline CDR1 and CDR2 sequences are SNHLY and FYNNEI. The CDR3 here is CASSRGQGAGYTF. The CDR3 nucleotides read TGTGCCAGCAGTCGTGGACAGGGGGCGGGCTACACCTTC.

The chain couples TRBV5-4 to TRBJ2-7, with D possibly being TRBD1 (5 bases). The CDR3 runs 13 residues. CDR1 and CDR2 (germline): SGHNT, YYREEE (reference sequence). V shed 6 bases and J shed 2 bases, with 12 bases lying between them. The CDR3 DNA is TGTGCCAGCAACCGCGACAGAGCCTACGAGCAGTACTTC. It codes for CASNRDRAYEQYF.

The V and J genes are TRBV6-5 and TRBJ2-5, with a weak D call TRBD1 (5 bases). V was pared by 4 bases and J by 5 bases, with 11 bases between. The CDR3 contains 13 residues. Germline values: CDR1 MNHEY, CDR2 SVGAGI. CDR3 coding DNA: TGTGCCAGCAGTTCCATAGGGGTGGAGACCCAGTACTTC. Amino acid sequence: CASSSIGVETQYF.

V usage is TRBV5-1 and J usage is TRBJ2-3; TRBD2 matches 9 bases. V was pared by 0 bases and J by 4 bases, with 6 bases of the junction left unmatched. This CDR3 is built from 16 residues. The germline V gene encodes CDR1 SGHRS and CDR2 YFSETQ. For the CDR3, the DNA is TGCGCCAGCAGCTTGGGACTAGCGGTGCCCGCAGATACGCAGTATTTT. Its protein product is CASSLGLAVPADTQYF.

The V call is TRBV18, the J call TRBJ2-7, with 11 bases lining up with TRBD1. Germline lookup yields CDR1 KGHSH and CDR2 LQKENI. The CDR3 loop spans 15 amino acids. V shed 10 bases and J 7 bases; nucleotides not matched to a gene: 15. The DNA for the CDR3 is TGTGCCACCACGATCGGACAGGGGGCATCTTGGGAGCAGTACTTC. Protein product: CATTIGQGASWEQYF.

The J gene is TRBJ2-1, the V gene TRBV6-5; 8 bases match TRBD1. The J segment lost 9 bases and the V segment lost 5 bases, leaving 9 bases of the junction unmatched. The CDR3 covers 14 residues. The germline V gene has CDR1 MNHEY and CDR2 SVGAGI. In nucleotides, the CDR3 is TGTGCCAGCAGTAACCCTATTGACAGGGGTGAGCAGTTCTTC. This sequence encodes CASSNPIDRGEQFF.

The rearrangement links TRBV9 to TRBJ1-6, with D possibly TRBD1 on 5 matching bases. Germline V gene lookup returns CDR1 SGDLS and CDR2 YYNGEE. Trimming pared 4 bases from V and 6 bases from J, leaving 14 bases between. This CDR3 comprises 15 residues. This CDR3 is CASSPRQGGNSPLHF. CDR3 coding DNA: TGTGCCAGCAGCCCCCGGCAGGGCGGTAATTCACCCCTCCACTTT.

The genes are TRBV4-1 and TRBJ2-7; TRBD1 matches 8 bases. V shed 2 bases and J 6 bases; nucleotides not matched to a gene: 3. Germline assignment: CDR1 MGHRA and CDR2 YSYEKL. The CDR3 runs 13 residues. As DNA, the CDR3 is TGCGCCAGCAGCCAAACCGACAGGGGCGAGCAGTACTTC. Protein sequence: CASSQTDRGEQYF.

The chain is built from TRBV7-2 and TRBJ2-7; tentatively, D is TRBD1 (6 bases). The germline CDR1 and CDR2 sequences are SGHTA and FQGNSA. The CDR3 is made up of 14 amino acids. The ends were cut back, 4 bases at V and 5 bases at J, with 15 bases in the middle. The CDR3 DNA reads as TGTGCCAGCAGCTCTAGACAGGAGCGTAACGAGCAGTACTTC. This encodes CASSSRQERNEQYF.

The chain carries TRBV28 and TRBJ2-7; weak D call: TRBD1 (7 bases). Trimming stripped 3 bases from V and 6 bases from J, with 24 bases between. The CDR3 consists of 17 residues. The V gene's germline CDR1 is MDHEN and CDR2 SYDVKM. The CDR3 nucleotides read TGTGCCAGCAGTTTTAGGACGGTGGGGGCAGGGGGAGGCGAGCAGTACTTC. Its protein product is CASSFRTVGAGGGEQYF.

This rearrangement joins TRBV29-1 to TRBJ2-7; D is possibly TRBD2 (5 bases). This CDR3 contains 12 residues. Trimming shortened V by 7 bases and J by 7 bases, and 17 bases separated the two germline ends. Germline values: CDR1 SQVTM, CDR2 ANQGSEA. This chain's CDR3 is CSASGSTGEQYF. The CDR3 DNA sequence: TGCAGCGCCTCCGGGTCCACGGGGGAGCAGTACTTC.

The chain couples TRBV11-3 to TRBJ2-7; D is undetermined. V lost 2 bases and J 6 bases, leaving 14 bases between the germline ends. Germline V gives CDR1 SGHNT, CDR2 YENEEA. There are 14 residues in the CDR3. The CDR3 DNA follows: TGTGCCAGCAGCTTACCTCGGTGTCTCGGCGAGCAGTACTTC. Its protein is CASSLPRCLGEQYF.

This sequence joins TRBV2 and TRBJ2-7; 9 bases align to TRBD1. There are 13 residues in the CDR3. Trimming took 10 bases from V and 1 from J; bases not matched to a gene: 5. Per the germline V gene, CDR1 is SNHLY and CDR2 is FYNNEI. As DNA, the CDR3 is TGTGCCATCACCGGGACAGGGTCCTACGAGCAGTACTTC. Its protein is CAITGTGSYEQYF.

In its sample, this clone was seen a few times. This chain connects TRBV7-3 to TRBJ1-1, with D tentatively TRBD1 (5 bases). From germline, CDR1 is SGHTA and CDR2 FQGTGA. V lost 5 bases and J lost 1, with 8 bases in between. The CDR3 has 13 amino acids. CDR3: CASSVQENTEAFF. The CDR3 DNA is TGTGCCAGCAGCGTACAGGAGAACACTGAAGCTTTCTTT.

A single count supports this clone. The V call is TRBV19, the J call TRBJ2-1, with 10 bases matching TRBD2. This CDR3 region has 15 residues. V shed 5 bases, J shed 8 bases, and the junction held 9 bases outside the gene matches. From germline, CDR1 is LNHDA and CDR2 SQIVND (reference sequence). In DNA, the CDR3 is TGTGCCAGTAGTTTAGCGGGAGGATCGATTTATGAGCAGTTCTTC. This translates into CASSLAGGSIYEQFF.

The genes are TRBV5-1 and TRBJ2-1; D is ambiguous. The V end lost 0 bases, the J end lost 4 bases, and 11 bases lay between the germline ends. The CDR3 spans 15 residues. In germline, CDR1 is SGHRS, CDR2 YFSETQ. The CDR3 DNA reads as TGCGCCAGCAGCTTGGCGGTTATACGATACAATGAGCAGTTCTTC. Residues: CASSLAVIRYNEQFF. The variable domain in full, with the rest retrieved from reference TRBV5-1 and TRBJ2-1, is KAGVTQTPRYLIKTRGQQVTLSCSPISGHRSVSWYQQTPGQGLQFLFEYFSETQRNKGNFPGRFSGRQFSNSRSEMNVSTLELGDSALYLCASSLAVIRYNEQFFGPGTRLTVL.

The CDR3 region has the DNA TGTGCCAGCAAGGACAGTTTGGGTACCACGGCTTTCTTT. Translated: CASKDSLGTTAFF. The genes are TRBV2 and TRBJ1-1; the D gene is possibly TRBD1 (6 bases). Germline-derived CDR1 and CDR2 are SNHLY and FYNNEI. There are 13 residues in the CDR3. V dropped 7 bases and J dropped 11 bases, with 20 bases sitting between them.

The chain has TRBV7-6 and TRBJ2-5; tentative D call: TRBD1 (6 bases). V was pared by 8 bases and J by 5 bases, with 24 bases between. Germline loops: CDR1 SGHVS, CDR2 FNYEAQ. CDR3 length equals 16 residues. CDR3 residues: CASSRGAGAYGETQYF. Here the CDR3 DNA reads TGTGCCAGCTCTCGTGGGGCAGGGGCATATGGGGAGACCCAGTACTTC.